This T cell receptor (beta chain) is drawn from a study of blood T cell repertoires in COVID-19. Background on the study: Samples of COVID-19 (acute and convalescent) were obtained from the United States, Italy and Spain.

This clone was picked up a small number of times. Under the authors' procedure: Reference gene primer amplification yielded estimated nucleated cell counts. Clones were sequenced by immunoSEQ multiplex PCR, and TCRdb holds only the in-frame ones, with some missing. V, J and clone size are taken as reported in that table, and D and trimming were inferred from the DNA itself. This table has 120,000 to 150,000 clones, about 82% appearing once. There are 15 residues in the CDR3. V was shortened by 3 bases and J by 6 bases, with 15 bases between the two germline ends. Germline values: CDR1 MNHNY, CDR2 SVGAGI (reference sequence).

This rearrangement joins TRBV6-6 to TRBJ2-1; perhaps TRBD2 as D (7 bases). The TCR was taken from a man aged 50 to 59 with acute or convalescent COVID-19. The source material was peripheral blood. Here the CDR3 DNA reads TGTGCCAGCAGTTATCTAGGGGGAGGGGCCAATGAGCAGTTCTTC. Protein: CASSYLGGGANEQFF.